The rows below give T cell receptor beta chains drawn from one sample of a study of cytotoxic CD8 clonotypes in ibrutinib-treated CLL. Clones were read by immunoSEQ multiplex PCR, and TCRdb kept only the in-frame ones, dropping some. This table has around 250,000 clones, roughly 70% appearing once. The sequences come from PBMCs, collected after 24 months of ibrutinib treatment. Receptors originate from a human donor with chronic lymphocytic leukemia. Each CDR3 is given with its conserved first and last residue. Each record gives: J gene, clone size, V gene, D gene, CDR3 protein, CDR3 DNA. D genes are given only for firm matches. Rows give clone size only sometimes, using once, few, many, or a class for an expanded clone.

j_call: TRBJ1-1; clone_size: once; v_call: TRBV19; d_call: -; cdr3_aa: CASSMREPETEAFF; cdr3_nt: TGTGCCAGTAGTATGAGGGAACCCGAGACTGAAGCTTTCTTT
j_call: TRBJ1-5; clone_size: -; v_call: TRBV7-9; d_call: -; cdr3_aa: CASSSTAGGTQPQHF; cdr3_nt: TGTGCCAGCAGCTCCACTGCGGGGGGAACTCAGCCCCAGCATTTT
j_call: TRBJ2-1; clone_size: few; v_call: TRBV7-7; d_call: -; cdr3_aa: CASSLSATHTYDEQFF; cdr3_nt: TGTGCTAGCAGCTTATCGGCTACCCATACTTACGATGAGCAGTTCTTC
j_call: TRBJ2-5; clone_size: -; v_call: TRBV7-9; d_call: -; cdr3_aa: CASSAKGVRETQYF; cdr3_nt: TGTGCCAGCAGCGCAAAGGGTGTCCGAGAGACCCAGTACTTC
j_call: TRBJ2-7; clone_size: -; v_call: TRBV6-5; d_call: -; cdr3_aa: CASSFRDTSYEQYF; cdr3_nt: TGTGCCAGCAGTTTCCGGGACACTTCCTACGAGCAGTACTTC
j_call: TRBJ2-2; clone_size: -; v_call: TRBV7-3; d_call: -; cdr3_aa: CASSLGVNGELFF; cdr3_nt: TGTGCCAGCAGCTTGGGGGTTAACGGGGAGCTGTTTTTT
j_call: TRBJ1-1; clone_size: -; v_call: TRBV7-9; d_call: -; cdr3_aa: CASSLGTGGGTEAFF; cdr3_nt: TGTGCCAGCAGCTTAGGCACGGGGGGTGGCACTGAAGCTTTCTTT
j_call: TRBJ1-3; clone_size: -; v_call: TRBV6-6; d_call: -; cdr3_aa: CASSYYQGAGNTIYF; cdr3_nt: TGTGCCAGCAGTTACTATCAAGGAGCCGGAAACACCATATATTTT
j_call: TRBJ2-7; clone_size: -; v_call: TRBV28; d_call: -; cdr3_aa: CASSLGVGYVYEQYF; cdr3_nt: TGTGCCAGCAGTTTAGGGGTGGGGTACGTCTACGAGCAGTACTTC
j_call: TRBJ2-3; clone_size: -; v_call: TRBV30; d_call: TRBD2; cdr3_aa: CAWEGTSGVTDTQYF; cdr3_nt: TGTGCCTGGGAAGGGACTAGCGGGGTCACAGATACGCAGTATTTT
j_call: TRBJ1-2; clone_size: -; v_call: TRBV7-9; d_call: -; cdr3_aa: CASSQTDYGYTF; cdr3_nt: TGTGCCAGCAGTCAAACAGACTATGGCTACACCTTC
j_call: TRBJ2-3; clone_size: -; v_call: TRBV29-1; d_call: -; cdr3_aa: CSVASQGISTDTQYF; cdr3_nt: TGCAGCGTCGCATCGCAGGGGATTAGCACAGATACGCAGTATTTT
j_call: TRBJ1-3; clone_size: -; v_call: TRBV7-2; d_call: -; cdr3_aa: CASTLLQGNTIYF; cdr3_nt: TGTGCCAGCACCCTGTTACAGGGAAACACCATATATTTT
j_call: TRBJ1-2; clone_size: few; v_call: TRBV29-1; d_call: -; cdr3_aa: CSVEDYGYTF; cdr3_nt: TGCAGCGTTGAAGATTATGGCTACACCTTC
j_call: TRBJ2-1; clone_size: -; v_call: TRBV6-5; d_call: TRBD2; cdr3_aa: CASSPLAGAHNEQFF; cdr3_nt: TGTGCCAGCAGCCCTCTCGCGGGAGCGCACAATGAGCAGTTCTTC
j_call: TRBJ2-7; clone_size: few; v_call: TRBV28; d_call: -; cdr3_aa: CASSLREQYF; cdr3_nt: TGTGCCAGCAGTTTACGCGAGCAGTACTTC
j_call: TRBJ1-5; clone_size: many; v_call: TRBV5-1; d_call: -; cdr3_aa: CASSQDSNQPQHF; cdr3_nt: TGCGCCAGCAGTCAGGATAGCAATCAGCCCCAGCATTTT
j_call: TRBJ2-1; clone_size: -; v_call: TRBV11-3; d_call: TRBD2; cdr3_aa: CASSLVASGWNEQFF; cdr3_nt: TGTGCCAGCAGCTTAGTGGCTAGCGGGTGGAATGAGCAGTTCTTC
j_call: TRBJ2-2; clone_size: -; v_call: TRBV7-8; d_call: TRBD2; cdr3_aa: CASSLELAEVNTGELFF; cdr3_nt: TGTGCCAGCAGCTTAGAACTAGCGGAGGTGAACACCGGGGAGCTGTTTTTT
j_call: TRBJ2-2; clone_size: -; v_call: TRBV29-1; d_call: -; cdr3_aa: CSPRRGAGELFF; cdr3_nt: TGCAGCCCACGCAGGGGGGCCGGGGAGCTGTTTTTT
j_call: TRBJ2-1; clone_size: -; v_call: TRBV18; d_call: TRBD2; cdr3_aa: CASSRAGVDYNEQFF; cdr3_nt: TGTGCCAGCTCACGAGCGGGAGTAGACTACAATGAGCAGTTCTTC
j_call: TRBJ2-7; clone_size: -; v_call: TRBV5-7; d_call: TRBD2; cdr3_aa: CASTQTSVHYEQYF; cdr3_nt: TGTGCCAGCACGCAGACTAGCGTTCACTACGAGCAGTACTTC
j_call: TRBJ2-7; clone_size: -; v_call: TRBV29-1; d_call: -; cdr3_aa: CSVETADSTYEQYF; cdr3_nt: TGCAGCGTTGAGACGGCAGACTCAACCTACGAGCAGTACTTC
j_call: TRBJ1-4; clone_size: few; v_call: TRBV7-9; d_call: -; cdr3_aa: CASSSFTRATNEKLFF; cdr3_nt: TGTGCCAGCAGCTCCTTTACACGGGCAACTAATGAAAAACTGTTTTTT
j_call: TRBJ2-1; clone_size: -; v_call: TRBV5-6; d_call: TRBD2; cdr3_aa: CASRREGNEQFF; cdr3_nt: TGTGCCAGCAGGCGGGAGGGCAATGAGCAGTTCTTC
j_call: TRBJ2-5; clone_size: -; v_call: TRBV5-1; d_call: -; cdr3_aa: CASSFRAQVEETQYF; cdr3_nt: TGCGCCAGCAGCTTCCGGGCCCAAGTGGAGGAGACCCAGTACTTC
j_call: TRBJ2-7; clone_size: -; v_call: TRBV7-9; d_call: -; cdr3_aa: CAIPGLADSYEQYF; cdr3_nt: TGTGCCATCCCGGGGCTAGCTGATTCCTACGAGCAGTACTTC
j_call: TRBJ1-1; clone_size: -; v_call: TRBV5-1; d_call: -; cdr3_aa: CASSGTGEEAFF; cdr3_nt: TGCGCCAGCAGCGGAACGGGAGAGGAAGCTTTCTTT
j_call: TRBJ2-3; clone_size: once; v_call: TRBV27; d_call: -; cdr3_aa: CASSISGDTQYF; cdr3_nt: TGTGCCAGCAGTATCTCAGGGGATACGCAGTATTTT
j_call: TRBJ2-7; clone_size: -; v_call: TRBV5-4; d_call: TRBD2; cdr3_aa: CASSLWRETYEQYF; cdr3_nt: TGTGCCAGCAGCTTGTGGCGGGAGACCTACGAGCAGTACTTC
j_call: TRBJ2-7; clone_size: -; v_call: TRBV7-3; d_call: -; cdr3_aa: CASSFGPEGYEQYF; cdr3_nt: TGTGCCAGCAGCTTCGGACCGGAGGGGTACGAGCAGTACTTC
j_call: TRBJ1-2; clone_size: -; v_call: TRBV6-5; d_call: TRBD1; cdr3_aa: CASSSDRGGRYGYTF; cdr3_nt: TGTGCCAGCAGTAGTGACAGGGGGGGAAGATATGGCTACACCTTC
j_call: TRBJ2-7; clone_size: -; v_call: TRBV11-2; d_call: TRBD1; cdr3_aa: CASSSGGRYEQYF; cdr3_nt: TGTGCCAGCAGCTCAGGGGGCCGCTACGAGCAGTACTTC
j_call: TRBJ2-7; clone_size: -; v_call: TRBV29-1; d_call: -; cdr3_aa: CSVEERDAYEQYF; cdr3_nt: TGCAGCGTTGAAGAACGGGACGCCTACGAGCAGTACTTC
j_call: TRBJ2-1; clone_size: few; v_call: TRBV29-1; d_call: -; cdr3_aa: CSGTPMGGKTGEQFF; cdr3_nt: TGCAGCGGTACCCCCATGGGCGGGAAAACGGGTGAGCAGTTCTTC
j_call: TRBJ1-5; clone_size: -; v_call: TRBV6-5; d_call: -; cdr3_aa: CASSLGRSNQPQHF; cdr3_nt: TGTGCCAGCAGTTTAGGACGGAGCAATCAGCCCCAGCATTTT
j_call: TRBJ2-7; clone_size: few; v_call: TRBV18; d_call: -; cdr3_aa: CASSVQGGAYEQYF; cdr3_nt: TGTGCCAGCTCAGTACAGGGAGGGGCCTACGAGCAGTACTTC
j_call: TRBJ2-7; clone_size: -; v_call: TRBV10-3; d_call: TRBD1; cdr3_aa: CAIGTGTYEQYF; cdr3_nt: TGTGCCATCGGGACAGGAACCTACGAGCAGTACTTC
j_call: TRBJ2-7; clone_size: few; v_call: TRBV27; d_call: -; cdr3_aa: CASSLFRGYPYEQYF; cdr3_nt: TGTGCCAGCAGTTTATTCAGGGGATACCCCTACGAGCAGTACTTC
j_call: TRBJ2-2; clone_size: -; v_call: TRBV7-3; d_call: -; cdr3_aa: CASSPAGAWTGELFF; cdr3_nt: TGTGCCAGCAGCCCCGCGGGGGCGTGGACCGGGGAGCTGTTTTTT
j_call: TRBJ2-7; clone_size: few; v_call: TRBV27; d_call: -; cdr3_aa: CASSNPRESSYEQYF; cdr3_nt: TGTGCCAGCAGTAACCCCAGGGAGAGCTCCTACGAGCAGTACTTC
j_call: TRBJ1-5; clone_size: -; v_call: TRBV19; d_call: TRBD1; cdr3_aa: CASTDRGIWPQHF; cdr3_nt: TGTGCCAGCACCGACAGGGGAATTTGGCCCCAGCATTTT